This T cell receptor (beta chain) was profiled in a study of cytomegalovirus exposure and HLA in healthy donors. Study results and caveats: Cytomegalovirus-associated TCR beta chains were listed, numbering some 170. Evidence from a later analysis indicated that most CMV-associated TCR beta chains looked HLA-restricted.

Worth noting for this clone: The antigen remains unidentified.

J lost 3 bases, V lost 6 bases, and 0 bases had no gene match. This CDR3 comprises 13 residues. Germline assignment: CDR1 SGHNT and CDR2 YENEEA. The PCR ran on 60 Vbeta and 13 Jbeta primers. Using immunoSEQ multiplex PCR, the repertoire was profiled, and TCRdb retains in-frame clones only, with some absent. The sample has about 200,000 clones; 75% to 80% are singletons. The V call is TRBV11-3, the J call TRBJ2-5; 11 positions match TRBD2. The receptor was isolated from a man between 18 and 29 years old in good health and CMV-seronegative. Sequenced material: PBMCs. The CDR3 DNA sequence: TGTGCCAGCAGGACTAGCGGGGAAGAGACCCAGTACTTC. Protein: CASRTSGEETQYF.